The clone carrying this T cell receptor (beta chain) was detected ten times or more. The data are from a study of early T cells in non-severe SARS-CoV-2 infection. Study overall: It was bulk RNA from unsorted whole blood that was sequenced, and the chains were unpaired.

Unique molecular identifiers were affixed to single, distinct cDNA molecules. One entry per CDR3 protein results from TCRdb running MiXCR on the 5' RACE reads. Of roughly 33,000 distinct CDR3 sequences listed, around 5% are singletons. The source material was whole blood. The sequence derives from an adult who was a healthcare worker with PCR-confirmed SARS-CoV-2 infection or an uninfected control (not recorded which).

The chain's CDR3 is CASSSHTGVAGNTIYF. The DNA for the CDR3 is TGTGCCAGCAGCTCTCATACAGGGGTAGCAGGAAACACCATATATTTT. The V gene is TRBV7-2, the J gene TRBJ1-3; TRBD1 agrees at 7 bases. V shed 4 bases and J 4 bases; nucleotides not matched to a gene: 10. Germline assignment: CDR1 SGHTA and CDR2 FQGNSA. The CDR3 runs to 16 residues.